Each of the 8 T cell receptor beta chains below was sequenced from the same sample in a study of control samples from healthy donors and cancer patients. The repertoire was sequenced with immunoSEQ multiplex PCR; TCRdb's copy has only in-frame clones and lacks some. The table has about 160,000 clones, about 94% seen once. The source material was PBMCs. The receptors were sampled from a man aged 55 to 69 with colorectal cancer.

The rearrangement links TRBV3-1 (or the pseudogene TRBV3-2) to TRBJ2-7, with TRBD2 identical over 14 bases. Germline V gene lookup returns CDR1 LGHDT and CDR2 YNNKEL (reference sequence). The ends lost 4 bases at V and 7 bases at J; junction bases unmatched: 6. The CDR3 sequence is 15 residues long. DNA of the CDR3: TGTGCCAGCAGCCCCCTAGGACTAGCGGGGGGTGAGCAGTACTTC. Residues: CASSPLGLAGGEQYF.

The rearrangement joins TRBV9 to TRBJ2-3, with 7 bases identical to TRBD2. Germline CDR1 and CDR2: SGDLS and YYNGEE. The V and J ends lost 0 bases and 2 bases, in that order; junction bases with no gene match: 3. The CDR3 contains 15 residues. In DNA, the CDR3 is TGTGCCAGCAGCGTAGAGGGAGGGGCCACAGATACGCAGTATTTT. As protein: CASSVEGGATDTQYF.

This clone has only one observation. This chain uses TRBV6-5 with TRBJ1-5; 7 bases are a match to TRBD1. The CDR3 is 15 amino acids. Losses at the gene ends were 6 bases for V and 0 bases for J; bases not matched to a gene: 5. Per the germline V gene, CDR1 is MNHEY and CDR2 is SVGAGI. CDR3 DNA: TGTGCCAGCAGCCGGACAGGACCTAGCAATCAGCCCCAGCATTTT. As protein: CASSRTGPSNQPQHF.

The genes are TRBV4-1 and TRBJ2-4; TRBD1 matches 7 bases. The CDR3 has 15 amino acids. V trimming: 4 bases; J trimming: 6 bases; junction bases outside the gene matches: 9. Per the germline V gene, CDR1 is MGHRA and CDR2 is YSYEKL. The CDR3 DNA sequence: TGCGCCAGCAGCCCCCTCCAGGGGGTCTTAAACATTCAGTACTTC. This encodes CASSPLQGVLNIQYF.

The V and J genes are TRBV28 and TRBJ2-7; 12 nucleotides match TRBD1. Germline CDR1 reads MDHEN; CDR2 reads SYDVKM. The CDR3 covers 15 residues. Unmatched junction bases numbered 12, after V lost 8 bases and J lost 7 bases. The CDR3 spells CASVQPGQGAREQYF. CDR3 DNA: TGTGCCAGCGTTCAACCGGGACAGGGGGCAAGGGAGCAGTACTTC.

V and J are TRBV7-9 and TRBJ2-5; a possible D gene is TRBD2 (6 bases). The V and J ends lost 8 bases and 9 bases respectively, with 25 bases between them. CDR3 length equals 15 residues. Germline lookup yields CDR1 SEHNR and CDR2 FQNEAQ (reference sequence). This chain's CDR3 is CASGGGAAPKAPQYF. CDR3 coding DNA: TGTGCCAGCGGAGGAGGGGCAGCGCCTAAAGCGCCCCAGTACTTC. Full variable domain (rest looked up from reference TRBV7-9 and TRBJ2-5): DTGVSQNPRHKITKRGQNVTFRCDPISEHNRLYWYRQTLGQGPEFLTYFQNEAQLEKSRLLSDRFSAERPKGSFSTLEIQRTEQGDSAMYLCASGGGAAPKAPQYFGPGTRLLVL.

This sequence joins TRBV14 and TRBJ1-3; D unresolved. The length of the CDR3 is 16 residues. Germline assignment: CDR1 SGHDN and CDR2 FVKESK. V was cut by 3 bases and J by 2 bases, with 14 bases left in between. The CDR3 nucleotides are TGTGCCAGCAGCCACCAGACATGGGCCACTGGAAACACCATATATTTT. This gives the protein CASSHQTWATGNTIYF.

The CDR3 nucleotides read TGCAGCGTTAGTCACACAGATACGCAGTATTTT. Its protein product is CSVSHTDTQYF. The genes are TRBV29-1 and TRBJ2-3; no firm D call. Germline V lookup: CDR1 SQVTM, CDR2 ANQGSEA. Trimming shortened V by 5 bases and J by 2 bases, and 5 bases separated the two germline ends. The CDR3 covers 11 residues.